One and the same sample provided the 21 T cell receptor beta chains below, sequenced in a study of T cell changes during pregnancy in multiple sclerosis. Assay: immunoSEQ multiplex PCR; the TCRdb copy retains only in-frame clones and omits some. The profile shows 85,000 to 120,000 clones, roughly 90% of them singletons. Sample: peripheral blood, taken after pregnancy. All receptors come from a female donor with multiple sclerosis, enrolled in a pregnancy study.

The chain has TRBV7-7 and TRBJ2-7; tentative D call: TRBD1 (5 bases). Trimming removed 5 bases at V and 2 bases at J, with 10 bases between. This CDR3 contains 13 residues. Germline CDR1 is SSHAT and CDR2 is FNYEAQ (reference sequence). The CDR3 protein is CASSQDTAYEQYF. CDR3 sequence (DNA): TGTGCCAGCAGCCAGGACACCGCCTACGAGCAGTACTTC.

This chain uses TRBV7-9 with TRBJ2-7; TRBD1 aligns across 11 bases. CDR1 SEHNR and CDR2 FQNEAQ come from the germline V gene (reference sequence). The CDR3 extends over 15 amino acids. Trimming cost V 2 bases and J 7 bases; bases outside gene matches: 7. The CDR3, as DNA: TGTGCCAGCAGCTTACACGGGACAGGGGGGGGTGAGCAGTACTTC. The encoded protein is CASSLHGTGGGEQYF.

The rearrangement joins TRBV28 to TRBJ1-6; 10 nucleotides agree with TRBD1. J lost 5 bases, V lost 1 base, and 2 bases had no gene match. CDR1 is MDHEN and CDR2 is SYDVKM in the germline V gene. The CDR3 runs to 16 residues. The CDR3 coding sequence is TGTGCCAGCAGTTTATTAGGGACAGGGGATAATTCACCCCTCCACTTT. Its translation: CASSLLGTGDNSPLHF. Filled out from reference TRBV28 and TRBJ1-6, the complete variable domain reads DVKVTQSSRYLVKRTGEKVFLECVQDMDHENMFWYRQDPGLGLRLIYFSYDVKMKEKGDIPEGYSVSREKKERFSLILESASTNQTSMYLCASSLLGTGDNSPLHFGNGTRLTVT.

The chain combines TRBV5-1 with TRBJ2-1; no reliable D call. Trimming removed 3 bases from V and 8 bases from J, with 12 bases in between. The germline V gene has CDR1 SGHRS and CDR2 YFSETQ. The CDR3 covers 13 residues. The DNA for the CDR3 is TGCGCCAGCAGCTCCTTGAGTGAGGATGAGCAGTTCTTC. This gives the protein CASSSLSEDEQFF.

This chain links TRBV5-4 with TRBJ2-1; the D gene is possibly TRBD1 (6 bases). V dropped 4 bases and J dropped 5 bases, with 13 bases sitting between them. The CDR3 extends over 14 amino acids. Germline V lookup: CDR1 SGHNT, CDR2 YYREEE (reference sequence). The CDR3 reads CASSLTGWDNEQFF. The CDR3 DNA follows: TGTGCCAGCAGCCTTACAGGGTGGGACAATGAGCAGTTCTTC.

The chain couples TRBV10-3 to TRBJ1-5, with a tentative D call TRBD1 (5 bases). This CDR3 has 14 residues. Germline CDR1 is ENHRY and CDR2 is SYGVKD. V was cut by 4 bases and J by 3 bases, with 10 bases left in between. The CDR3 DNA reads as TGTGCCATCAGTGGGGACTCCTCCAATCAGCCCCAGCATTTT. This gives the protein CAISGDSSNQPQHF.

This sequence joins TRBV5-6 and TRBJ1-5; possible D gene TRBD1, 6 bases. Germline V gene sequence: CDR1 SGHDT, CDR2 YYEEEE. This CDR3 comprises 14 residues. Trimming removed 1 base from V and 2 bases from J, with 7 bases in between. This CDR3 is CASSLTGRNQPQHF. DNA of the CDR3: TGTGCCAGCAGCTTGACAGGGCGCAATCAGCCCCAGCATTTT.

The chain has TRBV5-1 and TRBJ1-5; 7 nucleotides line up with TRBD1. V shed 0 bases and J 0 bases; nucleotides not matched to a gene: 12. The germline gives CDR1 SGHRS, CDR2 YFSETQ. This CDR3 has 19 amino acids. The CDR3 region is CASSLGTGHLKFSNQPQHF. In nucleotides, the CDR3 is TGCGCCAGCAGCTTGGGGACAGGCCACCTGAAGTTTAGCAATCAGCCCCAGCATTTT. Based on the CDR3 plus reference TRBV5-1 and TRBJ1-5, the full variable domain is KAGVTQTPRYLIKTRGQQVTLSCSPISGHRSVSWYQQTPGQGLQFLFEYFSETQRNKGNFPGRFSGRQFSNSRSEMNVSTLELGDSALYLCASSLGTGHLKFSNQPQHFGDGTRLSIL.

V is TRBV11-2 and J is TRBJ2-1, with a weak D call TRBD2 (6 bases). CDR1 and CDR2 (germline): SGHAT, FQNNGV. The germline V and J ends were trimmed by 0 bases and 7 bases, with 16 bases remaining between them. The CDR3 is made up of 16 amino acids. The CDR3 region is CASSLDPAGSGNEQFF. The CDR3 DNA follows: TGTGCCAGCAGCTTAGATCCAGCGGGTAGTGGTAATGAGCAGTTCTTC.

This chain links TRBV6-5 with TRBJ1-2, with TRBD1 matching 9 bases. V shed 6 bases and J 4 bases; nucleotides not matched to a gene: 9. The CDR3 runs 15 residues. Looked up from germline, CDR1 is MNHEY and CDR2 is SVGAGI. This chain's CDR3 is CASRPSTGGAYGYTF. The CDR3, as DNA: TGTGCCAGCAGACCCTCGACAGGGGGTGCCTATGGCTACACCTTC.

The CDR3 loop reads CASPPSPGYFQPQHF. Here the CDR3 DNA reads TGTGCCAGCCCCCCGAGCCCAGGGTACTTTCAGCCCCAGCATTTT. The chain combines TRBV28 with TRBJ1-5; D possibly corresponds to TRBD1 (5 bases). This CDR3 has 15 amino acids. Germline CDR1 and CDR2: MDHEN and SYDVKM. Trimming shortened V by 8 bases and J by 6 bases, and 20 bases separated the two germline ends.

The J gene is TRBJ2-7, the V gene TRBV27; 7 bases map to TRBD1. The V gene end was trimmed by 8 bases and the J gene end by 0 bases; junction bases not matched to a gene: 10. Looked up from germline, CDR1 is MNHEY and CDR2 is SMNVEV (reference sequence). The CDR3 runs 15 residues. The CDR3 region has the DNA TGTGCCAGCGGGTCTATAGACAGGGTCTCCTACGAGCAGTACTTC. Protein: CASGSIDRVSYEQYF.

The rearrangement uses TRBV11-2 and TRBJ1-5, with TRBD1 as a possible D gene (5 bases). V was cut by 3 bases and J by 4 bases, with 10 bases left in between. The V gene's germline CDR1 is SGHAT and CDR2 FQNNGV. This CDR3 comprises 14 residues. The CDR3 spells CASSFDSLNQPQHF. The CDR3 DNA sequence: TGTGCCAGCAGCTTTGACAGTCTAAATCAGCCCCAGCATTTT.

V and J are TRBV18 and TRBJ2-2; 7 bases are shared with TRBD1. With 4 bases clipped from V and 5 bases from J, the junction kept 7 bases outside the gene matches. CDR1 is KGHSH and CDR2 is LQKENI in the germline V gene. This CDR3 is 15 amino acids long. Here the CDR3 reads CASSLKGQTTGELFF. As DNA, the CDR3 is TGTGCCAGCTCACTTAAGGGACAGACGACCGGGGAGCTGTTTTTT. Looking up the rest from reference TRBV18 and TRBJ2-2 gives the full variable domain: NAGVMQNPRHLVRRRGQEARLRCSPMKGHSHVYWYRQLPEEGLKFMVYLQKENIIDESGMPKERFSAEFPKEGPSILRIQQVVRGDSAAYFCASSLKGQTTGELFFGEGSRLTVL.

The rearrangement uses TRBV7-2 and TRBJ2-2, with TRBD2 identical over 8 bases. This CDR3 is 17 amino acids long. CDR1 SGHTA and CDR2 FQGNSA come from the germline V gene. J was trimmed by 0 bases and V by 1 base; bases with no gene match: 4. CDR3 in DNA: TGTGCCAGCAGCTTAGAGAGACTAGCGTCGAACACCGGGGAGCTGTTTTTT. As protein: CASSLERLASNTGELFF.

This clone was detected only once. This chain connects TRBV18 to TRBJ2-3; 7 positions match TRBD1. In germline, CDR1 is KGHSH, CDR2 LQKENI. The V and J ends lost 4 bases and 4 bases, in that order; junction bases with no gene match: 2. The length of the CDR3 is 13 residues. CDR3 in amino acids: CASSLTGADTQYF. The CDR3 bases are TGTGCCAGCTCACTCACAGGGGCAGATACGCAGTATTTT.

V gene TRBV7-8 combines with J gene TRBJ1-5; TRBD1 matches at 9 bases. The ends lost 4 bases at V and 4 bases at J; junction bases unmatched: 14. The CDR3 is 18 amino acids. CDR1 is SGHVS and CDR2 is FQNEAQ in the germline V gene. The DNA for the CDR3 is TGTGCCAGCAGCTCAAGGTGGGGGGGACAGGGAGCAAATCAGCCCCAGCATTTT. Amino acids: CASSSRWGGQGANQPQHF.

CDR3 DNA sequence: TGTGCCAGCAGTTTAGTACTCGCCAATTCACCCCTCCACTTT. Encoded protein: CASSLVLANSPLHF. The genes are TRBV27 and TRBJ1-6, with no clear D. CDR3 size: 14 residues. V shed 2 bases and J shed 7 bases, with 9 bases lying between them. Germline lookup yields CDR1 MNHEY and CDR2 SMNVEV (reference sequence).

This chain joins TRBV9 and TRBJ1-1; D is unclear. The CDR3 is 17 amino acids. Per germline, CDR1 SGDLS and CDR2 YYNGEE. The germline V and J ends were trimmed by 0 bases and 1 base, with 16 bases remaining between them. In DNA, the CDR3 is TGTGCCAGCAGCGTAGAACCGGTGGCAGGAAAGAACACTGAAGCTTTCTTT. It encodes CASSVEPVAGKNTEAFF.

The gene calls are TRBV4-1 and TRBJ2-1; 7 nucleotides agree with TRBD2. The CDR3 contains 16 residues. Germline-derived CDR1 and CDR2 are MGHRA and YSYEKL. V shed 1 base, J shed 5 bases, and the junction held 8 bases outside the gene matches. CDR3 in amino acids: CASSQVLGGGDNEQFF. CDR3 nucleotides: TGCGCCAGCAGCCAAGTTCTTGGCGGGGGAGACAATGAGCAGTTCTTC.

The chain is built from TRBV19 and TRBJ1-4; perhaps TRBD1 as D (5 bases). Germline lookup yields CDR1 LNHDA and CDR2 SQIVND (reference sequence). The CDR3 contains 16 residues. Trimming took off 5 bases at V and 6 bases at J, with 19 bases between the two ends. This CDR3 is CASSFSRVSAYEKLFF. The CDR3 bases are TGTGCCAGTAGTTTTTCCAGGGTCTCCGCCTATGAAAAACTGTTTTTT. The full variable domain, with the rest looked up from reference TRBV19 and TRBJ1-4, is DGGITQSPKYLFRKEGQNVTLSCEQNLNHDAMYWYRQDPGQGLRLIYYSQIVNDFQKGDIAEGYSVSREKKESFPLTVTSAQKNPTAFYLCASSFSRVSAYEKLFFGSGTQLSVL.